Included here is one T cell receptor beta chain sequence, with context. No cognate antigen has been identified for it. No base quality information exists; no much larger clone differs at one position. CDR1 SNHLY and CDR2 FYNNEI are derived from the germline V gene. Trimming costs V 8 bases and J 4 bases, and their ends lie 11 bases apart. The CDR3 sequence holds 12 residues, the cysteine and phenylalanine included. The sequence is cut down to CDR3 DNA, 36 bases in frame from base 1. The data stem from a study of blood T cells in healthy people across ages (dated by TCRdb to 2015 to 2017). Notes on the research overall: In model experiments, template switching captured about one uniquely barcoded TCR beta cDNA molecule for every two T cells. Four age groups were formed from the donors: young (average about 15 years), middle-aged (around 40), aged (over 55) and long-lived (more than 75). The study measured age-related changes in TCR beta repertoire diversity using deep sequencing normalized with unique cDNA molecular identifiers. To avoid experimental bias, donors of different ages were randomly spread across the sequencing lanes. The study analyzed two additional independent replicas of 1 million unique cDNA reads from the same blood draw for two donors, one aged 18 to 29 and one aged 80 or older.

The approximately 39 donors, aged about 6 to 95 years, were systemically healthy Caucasian individuals from Russia. Approximately 10 milliliters of peripheral blood were collected from each donor into EDTA-treated Vacutainer tubes. Ficoll-Paque density-gradient centrifugation was used to isolate PBMCs, with at least 6 million per sample. Total RNA was extracted from PBMCs with Trizol reagent, with at least 5 micrograms obtained per sample. For every donor, an aliquot of PBMCs went through flow cytometry to measure the percentages of naive CD45RAhigh/CD27high T cells. Study-level results and caveats: Total diversity estimates from one million sequenced T cells were considered lower bounds and underestimates. Because the CMV infection status of the donors was unknown, age-related changes in expanded clonotypes may potentially have been confounded. Conclusive comparison of naive and antigen-experienced compartments was prevented by the profiling of bulk unsorted PBMCs. Compared with the aged group, the long-lived group had more naive CD4+ T cells, fewer expanded clones and increased TCR diversity, a pattern suggesting age selection. The percentage of naive T cells measured by flow cytometry correlated strongly with observed TCR beta diversity. Observed TCR beta diversity per million T cells fell roughly linearly with age, and a significant reduction was already apparent by age roughly 40.

Receptors were amplified or captured by 5' RACE. TCRdb lists the instrument as Illumina HiSeq 2500. A second PCR of 7 to 11 cycles was run with a J-beta primer mix and a sample-barcoded 5' primer. A template-switch 5' adaptor carrying 12 random nucleotides introduced a unique molecular identifier onto each TCR beta cDNA molecule. At least 3 million CDR3-containing paired-end reads were obtained from each sample. First-strand cDNA was synthesized from all RNA with the Mint cDNA synthesis kit, primed by a TRBC-specific oligonucleotide. Following uracil-DNA glycosylase treatment, all cDNA underwent a first 18-cycle PCR with the universal primers M1SS and BC2_uni_R. The paper's processing steps were these. Each sample was normalized by randomly selecting 1 million high-quality reads, each carrying a distinct molecular identifier. Reads with shared molecular identifiers were discarded instead of being binned into consensus sequences. MiTCR, set to a Q25 quality threshold and the strictest error-elimination algorithm, was used for CDR3 identification, clonotype clustering and error correction. A nonparametric unseen species model using Euler transformation provided a lower-bound estimate of total TCR beta diversity. In TCRdb, the public reads were trimmed at Q25 with fastp and aligned with MiXCR, with productive beta chains retained. A single entry per CDR3 protein holds the most common genes and DNA from its merged rows. It is TCRdb's table, rather than the study itself, that gives the V and J calls and clone size. The sample table shows about 1.6 million distinct CDR3 sequences, and around 36% are seen once. The ten largest clones add up to over 9% of the sample.

This TCR was sampled from a woman in her twenties or thirties in good health. Input material: blood. The chain is encoded by TRBV2 joined to TRBJ1-2, and the D gene may be TRBD1, 5 bases matching. The CDR3 here reads CASGDRPYGYTF. Read as DNA, the sequence is TGTGCCAGCGGGGACCGTCCCTATGGCTACACCTTC.